These 32 T cell receptor beta chains share one sample of origin, sequenced in a study of graft-versus-host responses after intestinal transplantation. TCRdb's copy holds only in-frame clones and misses some; the assay was immunoSEQ multiplex PCR. The sample contains 60,000 to 75,000 clones, around 86% of which appear only once. Processing released intraepithelial and lamina propria lymphocytes from the graft tissue. The sequences come from ileum tissue, collected approximately 56 weeks after transplant. The receptors come from a human patient who received an intestinal transplant, so some T cells may come from the graft donor.

This clone was seen once. This chain uses TRBV27 with TRBJ2-5, with 8 positions matching TRBD2. The closer fit of TRBJ2-7 to the DNA end suggests the J call may be wrong. Germline lookup yields CDR1 MNHEY and CDR2 SMNVEV (reference sequence). This CDR3 region has 15 residues. In DNA, the CDR3 is TGTGCCAGCAGTTTAGTTGCGGGGGGCCCCTACGAGCAGTACTTC. Its protein is CASSLVAGGPYEQYF.

The CDR3 DNA reads as TGTGCCAGCAGTCGAGAGGCTAACTATGGCTACACCTTC. This encodes CASSREANYGYTF. The chain is built from TRBV6-6 and TRBJ1-2; no clear D. Trimming took off 5 bases at V and 0 bases at J, with 7 bases between the two ends. Germline V gene data show CDR1 as MNHNY and CDR2 as SVGAGI (reference sequence). This CDR3 spans 13 amino acids.

The V gene is TRBV29-1, the J gene TRBJ2-3, with 16 bases matching TRBD2. The germline V gene encodes CDR1 SQVTM and CDR2 ANQGSEA. The CDR3 length is 18 residues. The ends lost 5 bases at V and 2 bases at J; junction bases unmatched: 10. This CDR3 reads CSVRSPGLAGGLTDTQYF. CDR3 nucleotides: TGCAGCGTTCGTTCTCCGGGACTAGCGGGGGGGCTCACAGATACGCAGTATTTT.

This clone has just one count. The CDR3 DNA follows: TGCGCCAGCAGCCAGGGGATAGGAGACAGGGGGCGCACCGGGGAGCTGTTTTTT. It translates to CASSQGIGDRGRTGELFF. This chain connects TRBV4-1 to TRBJ2-2; 10 positions agree with TRBD1. Germline-derived CDR1 and CDR2 are MGHRA and YSYEKL. The CDR3 consists of 18 residues. V dropped 3 bases and J dropped 4; count of bases not matched to a gene: 11.

The rearrangement links TRBV6-5 to TRBJ2-7, with 14 bases matching TRBD2. From germline, CDR1 is MNHEY and CDR2 SVGAGI. CDR3 length equals 15 residues. The ends lost 0 bases at V and 6 bases at J; junction bases unmatched: 1. The CDR3 here is CASSYSGTSGSEQYF. The CDR3 nucleotides read TGTGCCAGCAGTTACTCAGGGACTAGCGGGAGCGAGCAGTACTTC.

The V gene is TRBV4-1, the J gene TRBJ1-6; TRBD1 is a possible D gene (6 bases). The germline V gene has CDR1 MGHRA and CDR2 YSYEKL. CDR3 length: 15 amino acids. V was shortened by 4 bases and J by 4 bases, with 11 bases between the two germline ends. The CDR3 DNA reads as TGCGCCAGCAGCCCGACAGGCCTATATAATTCACCCCTCCACTTT. Its protein product is CASSPTGLYNSPLHF.

The V gene is TRBV6-1, the J gene TRBJ1-6; 8 nucleotides align to TRBD1. Germline CDR1 and CDR2: MNHNS and SASEGT. This CDR3 has 13 residues. The trim removed 5 bases at V and 11 bases at J, leaving 5 bases unmatched. CDR3 loop: CASSRQGNPPLHF. CDR3 coding DNA: TGTGCCAGCAGTAGACAGGGGAATCCACCCCTCCACTTT.

CDR3 loop: CASSLKRGESTDTQYF. The CDR3 bases are TGTGCCAGCAGCTTAAAAAGGGGTGAGAGCACAGATACGCAGTATTTT. The genes are TRBV11-2 and TRBJ2-3; the D gene is possibly TRBD1 (5 bases). Looked up from germline, CDR1 is SGHAT and CDR2 is FQNNGV. Trimming cost V 2 bases and J 0 bases, with 12 bases left between them. The CDR3 length is 16 residues. Complete variable domain (other parts from reference TRBV11-2 and TRBJ2-3): EAGVAQSPRYKIIEKRQSVAFWCNPISGHATLYWYQQILGQGPKLLIQFQNNGVVDDSQLPKDRFSAERLKGVDSTLKIQPAKLEDSAVYLCASSLKRGESTDTQYFGPGTRLTVL.

V usage is TRBV7-3 and J usage is TRBJ2-3, with D hard to call. The ends were cut back, 2 bases at V and 0 bases at J, with 6 bases in the middle. Germline lookup yields CDR1 SGHTA and CDR2 FQGTGA. This CDR3 has 14 residues. The CDR3 loop is CASSLLPSTDTQYF. The CDR3, as DNA: TGTGCCAGCAGCTTACTACCGAGCACAGATACGCAGTATTTT.

The chain has TRBV6-1 and TRBJ2-7, with TRBD1 matching over 8 bases. CDR3 length: 15 residues. With V trimmed by 2 bases and J by 2 bases, 5 bases remained unmatched. CDR1 and CDR2 (germline): MNHNS, SASEGT. CDR3 residues: CASSESTGEAYEQYF. The CDR3 DNA is TGTGCCAGCAGTGAATCGACAGGGGAGGCCTACGAGCAGTACTTC.

This clone was recorded only once. The gene calls are TRBV7-9 and TRBJ2-7, with TRBD1 matching 9 bases. The CDR3 covers 15 residues. From germline, CDR1 is SEHNR and CDR2 FQNEAQ (reference sequence). The junction had 4 bases not matched to a gene; V was cut back by 1 base and J by 3 bases. The CDR3 bases are TGTGCCAGCAGCTTAGGGGGGACAGGGTACTACGAGCAGTACTTC. This sequence encodes CASSLGGTGYYEQYF.

V is TRBV4-1 and J is TRBJ1-2; D is possibly TRBD1 (5 bases). This CDR3 spans 15 amino acids. V gave up 2 bases and J gave up 4 bases, with 14 bases separating them. CDR1 and CDR2 (germline): MGHRA, YSYEKL. The CDR3 bases are TGCGCCAGCAGCCAAACTCCGGGACCTTTCTATGGCTACACCTTC. It translates to CASSQTPGPFYGYTF.

This clone is termed medium-sized. The rearrangement links TRBV5-1 to TRBJ2-7, with D possibly being TRBD1 (5 bases). The ends were cut back, 2 bases at V and 0 bases at J, with 12 bases in the middle. The CDR3 spans 15 residues. Looked up from germline, CDR1 is SGHRS and CDR2 is YFSETQ. CDR3 coding DNA: TGCGCCAGCAGCTTCGGACCGGACACCTCCTACGAGCAGTACTTC. Protein sequence: CASSFGPDTSYEQYF.

The V gene is TRBV10-2, the J gene TRBJ2-2, with 13 positions matching TRBD2. Germline CDR1 is WSHSY and CDR2 is SAAADI. The CDR3 totals 17 residues. Trimming cost V 7 bases and J 0 bases; bases outside gene matches: 5. CDR3: CASTRTSGSANTGELFF. The DNA of the CDR3 is TGCGCCAGCACTCGGACTAGCGGGAGCGCGAACACCGGGGAGCTGTTTTTT.

Here the CDR3 DNA reads TGTGCCAGCAGTCACGATTTAAACGAGCAGTACTTC. This encodes CASSHDLNEQYF. The genes are TRBV6-5 and TRBJ2-7; D gene uncertain. The CDR3 is made up of 12 amino acids. Germline loops: CDR1 MNHEY, CDR2 SVGAGI. V was clipped by 5 bases and J by 5 bases, with 10 bases between them.

CDR3 protein: CASSILSPKNIQYF. The CDR3 DNA reads as TGTGCCAGTAGTATATTGAGCCCCAAAAACATTCAGTACTTC. The chain combines TRBV19 with TRBJ2-4; D ambiguous. Germline CDR1 and CDR2: LNHDA and SQIVND (reference sequence). V was pared by 2 bases and J by 2 bases, with 7 bases between. The CDR3 spans 14 residues. Filled out from reference TRBV19 and TRBJ2-4, the complete variable domain reads DGGITQSPKYLFRKEGQNVTLSCEQNLNHDAMYWYRQDPGQGLRLIYYSQIVNDFQKGDIAEGYSVSREKKESFPLTVTSAQKNPTAFYLCASSILSPKNIQYFGAGTRLSVL.

The chain combines TRBV9 with TRBJ2-4; 7 nucleotides match TRBD2. V shed 1 base, J shed 3 bases, and the junction held 4 bases outside the gene matches. This CDR3 has 15 residues. Germline V gives CDR1 SGDLS, CDR2 YYNGEE. This CDR3 is CASSVTTGGKNIQYF. The CDR3 nucleotides read TGTGCCAGCAGCGTAACGACGGGAGGCAAAAACATTCAGTACTTC.

V is TRBV7-9 and J is TRBJ2-1; TRBD2 agrees at 9 bases. Germline trimming cut 2 bases from V and 6 bases from J; bases unmatched to any gene: 2. Germline V gives CDR1 SEHNR, CDR2 FQNEAQ (reference sequence). The CDR3 length is 14 residues. DNA for the CDR3: TGTGCCAGCAGCTTAACGGGACTAGCCAATGAGCAGTTCTTC. Translation: CASSLTGLANEQFF.

This chain connects TRBV27 to TRBJ2-2; D ambiguous. The CDR3 spans 13 residues. V gave up 3 bases and J gave up 5 bases, with 7 bases separating them. The germline CDR1 and CDR2 sequences are MNHEY and SMNVEV (reference sequence). CDR3 nucleotide sequence: TGTGCCAGCAGTTTTTTTGGGACCGGGGAGCTGTTTTTT. It is translated as CASSFFGTGELFF.

As DNA, the CDR3 is TGTGCCAGCAGTGAAGCCTTTAATGAAAAACTGTTTTTT. Encoded protein: CASSEAFNEKLFF. The chain couples TRBV2 to TRBJ1-4; no clear D gene. The CDR3 extends over 13 amino acids. From germline, CDR1 is SNHLY and CDR2 FYNNEI. V was cut by 0 bases and J by 4 bases, with 3 bases left in between.

The chain joins TRBV6-7 to TRBJ1-2; 9 bases agree with TRBD1. TRBV6-7 is marked as an open reading frame, function uncertain. Trimming removed 7 bases from V and 6 bases from J; junction bases left unmatched: 9. There are 14 residues in the CDR3. CDR3 in DNA: TGTGCCAGCAACTGGGACAGGGTAAAGAATGGCTACACCTTC. Its translation: CASNWDRVKNGYTF.

V and J are TRBV29-1 and TRBJ1-1; D remains unclear. The germline V and J ends were trimmed by 3 bases and 1 base, with 6 bases remaining between them. The CDR3 extends over 12 amino acids. Germline-derived CDR1 and CDR2 are SQVTM and ANQGSEA. For the CDR3, the DNA is TGCAGCGTTGAGGGCCAGAACACTGAAGCTTTCTTT. It encodes CSVEGQNTEAFF.

This clone was observed a few times. This chain connects TRBV10-3 to TRBJ1-1; D might be TRBD1 (6 bases). V lost 3 bases and J 1 base, leaving 6 bases between the germline ends. The CDR3 sequence is 13 residues long. Germline CDR1 ENHRY, CDR2 SYGVKD. The CDR3 sequence is CAISDRGNTEAFF. For the CDR3, the DNA is TGTGCCATCAGTGACAGGGGGAACACTGAAGCTTTCTTT.

The J gene is TRBJ2-5, the V gene TRBV28; 10 bases line up with TRBD2. CDR3 length: 16 amino acids. Germline V gene data show CDR1 as MDHEN and CDR2 as SYDVKM. V lost 1 base, J lost 5 bases, and 7 bases stayed unmatched. Here the CDR3 reads CASSLLGLATGETQYF. The CDR3 DNA reads as TGTGCCAGCAGTTTATTGGGACTAGCGACAGGGGAGACCCAGTACTTC.

This rearrangement joins TRBV18 to TRBJ2-7; 13 bases map to TRBD2. Germline V lookup: CDR1 KGHSH, CDR2 LQKENI. V gave up 0 bases and J gave up 0 bases; unmatched junction bases: 5. CDR3 size: 18 residues. CDR3 DNA sequence: TGTGCCAGCTCACCACCGACTAGCGGGGGGTTCCTCTCCTACGAGCAGTACTTC. It translates to CASSPPTSGGFLSYEQYF.

J is TRBJ2-1 and V is TRBV27; the D gene is possibly TRBD2 (6 bases). The CDR3 contains 15 residues. Trimming removed 3 bases at V and 0 bases at J, with 9 bases between. Germline V gene data show CDR1 as MNHEY and CDR2 as SMNVEV (reference sequence). The CDR3: CASSFSGSSYNEQFF. In DNA, the CDR3 is TGTGCCAGCAGTTTTAGCGGTAGCTCCTACAATGAGCAGTTCTTC.

This clone was found once. This chain connects TRBV27 to TRBJ1-4; 7 bases agree with TRBD1. Trimming took 3 bases from V and 8 from J; bases not matched to a gene: 6. This CDR3 contains 14 residues. Germline values: CDR1 MNHEY, CDR2 SMNVEV (reference sequence). The CDR3 here is CASSLVGGWEKLFF. The CDR3 coding sequence is TGTGCCAGCAGTTTGGTAGGGGGCTGGGAAAAACTGTTTTTT.

The J gene is TRBJ2-5, the V gene TRBV4-1; D may be TRBD2 (5 bases). Trimming left V 0 bases short and J 2 bases short, with 16 bases between. The CDR3 spans 17 residues. Looked up from germline, CDR1 is MGHRA and CDR2 is YSYEKL. The CDR3 is CASSQDEGRWEQETQYF. CDR3 in DNA: TGCGCCAGCAGCCAAGACGAGGGTAGGTGGGAGCAAGAGACCCAGTACTTC.

As to this clone: The sample holds other DNA sequences that translate to the same CDR3. This chain uses TRBV6-1 with TRBJ2-7, with D uncertain. The V end was cut by 2 bases, the J end by 6 bases, with 14 bases between. This CDR3 comprises 14 residues. Germline CDR1 MNHNS, CDR2 SASEGT. CDR3 coding DNA: TGTGCCAGCAGTGAATGGAGTAGGAGTCTCGAGCAGTACTTC. It encodes CASSEWSRSLEQYF.

This clone was seen only once. The rearrangement links TRBV18 to TRBJ2-3; D is uncertain. The CDR3 is made up of 13 amino acids. CDR1 KGHSH and CDR2 LQKENI come from the germline V gene. V gave up 2 bases and J gave up 2 bases, with 5 bases separating them. CDR3 DNA: TGTGCCAGCTCACCAACCACCACAGATACGCAGTATTTT. It codes for CASSPTTTDTQYF.

This chain joins TRBV6-5 and TRBJ2-3; 7 nucleotides agree with TRBD2. V shed 6 bases, J shed 8 bases, and the junction held 8 bases outside the gene matches. CDR3 length: 13 amino acids. The germline V gene encodes CDR1 MNHEY and CDR2 SVGAGI. The CDR3 loop is CASRRRERATQYF. The DNA of the CDR3 is TGTGCCAGCAGGAGGCGGGAGCGCGCTACGCAGTATTTT.

The V call is TRBV6-1, the J call TRBJ1-1, with D perhaps TRBD1 (5 bases). V was shortened by 3 bases and J by 6 bases, with 8 bases between the two germline ends. The CDR3 is 12 residues long. The germline gives CDR1 MNHNS, CDR2 SASEGT. The CDR3 loop reads CASSEMGPEAFF. The CDR3 region has the DNA TGTGCCAGCAGTGAGATGGGGCCTGAAGCTTTCTTT.